Listed below are T cell receptor beta chains from one sample, sequenced in a study of neoadjuvant anti-PD-1 for oral cavity cancer. Some clones are missing from TCRdb's copy, which holds only in-frame ones; the method was immunoSEQ multiplex PCR. Counted here are 15,000 to 20,000 clones, approximately 70% occurring once; the ten biggest clones make up just over 2.5%. Sample: PBMCs, taken before nivolumab (anti-PD-1) treatment. These receptors came from a person aged 35-79 years with oral cavity squamous cell carcinoma. Each CDR3 is given with its conserved first and last residue. The D gene is left open where the match is weak. Clone size is stated in some rows and not others, as once, few, many or a class when expanded.

>TRBJ2-7|TRBV6-5|-|TRBD1
TGTGCCAGCAGATCGGGACAGGGCTACGAGCAGTACTTC
CASRSGQGYEQYF
>TRBJ2-2|TRBV7-3|-|TRBD2
TGTGCCAGCAGCTTAAGAAGCCCGGGGGGAACCGGGGAGCTGTTTTTT
CASSLRSPGGTGELFF
>TRBJ1-5|TRBV19|-|-
TGTGCCAGTAGTCCTCTCGATCCAAATCAGCCCCAGCATTTT
CASSPLDPNQPQHF
>TRBJ1-2|TRBV5-1|-|-
TGCGCCAGCAGCGGAACAGGGACTAACTATGGCTACACCTTC
CASSGTGTNYGYTF
>TRBJ2-3|TRBV7-2|-|-
TGTGCCAGCAGCCTTACCGGTAATGGAGCAGATACGCAGTATTTT
CASSLTGNGADTQYF
>TRBJ2-1|TRBV5-8|once|-
TGTGCCAGCAGCTTTGTAGTTATAGAGTACGTCAATGAGCAGTTCTTC
CASSFVVIEYVNEQFF
>TRBJ2-1|TRBV20-1|-|-
TGCAGTGCTAGCGTCCTTGAGCAGTTCTTC
CSASVLEQFF
>TRBJ1-1|TRBV9|-|TRBD1
TGTGCCAGCAGCCCTTCGGACAGGGTGACGAACACTGAAGCTTTCTTT
CASSPSDRVTNTEAFF
>TRBJ2-5|TRBV28|-|-
TGTGCCAGCAGTCCCGCAGGGGCGGCCCAAGAGACCCAGTACTTC
CASSPAGAAQETQYF
>TRBJ2-7|TRBV27|once|TRBD2
TGTGCCAGCAGCCATTTATCCGCCCTCGGACTAGTCGAAAGCTCCTACGAGCAGTACTTC
CASSHLSALGLVESSYEQYF